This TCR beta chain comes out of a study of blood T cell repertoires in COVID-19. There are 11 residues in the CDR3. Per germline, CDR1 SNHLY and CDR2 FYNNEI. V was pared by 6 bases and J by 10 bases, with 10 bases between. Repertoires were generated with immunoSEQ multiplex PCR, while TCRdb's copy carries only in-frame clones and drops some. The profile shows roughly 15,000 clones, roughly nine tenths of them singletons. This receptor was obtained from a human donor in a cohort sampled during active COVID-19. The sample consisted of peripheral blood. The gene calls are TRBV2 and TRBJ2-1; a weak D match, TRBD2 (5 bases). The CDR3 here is CASRRVGEQFF. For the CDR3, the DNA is TGTGCCAGCAGGAGGGTCGGCGAGCAGTTCTTC.